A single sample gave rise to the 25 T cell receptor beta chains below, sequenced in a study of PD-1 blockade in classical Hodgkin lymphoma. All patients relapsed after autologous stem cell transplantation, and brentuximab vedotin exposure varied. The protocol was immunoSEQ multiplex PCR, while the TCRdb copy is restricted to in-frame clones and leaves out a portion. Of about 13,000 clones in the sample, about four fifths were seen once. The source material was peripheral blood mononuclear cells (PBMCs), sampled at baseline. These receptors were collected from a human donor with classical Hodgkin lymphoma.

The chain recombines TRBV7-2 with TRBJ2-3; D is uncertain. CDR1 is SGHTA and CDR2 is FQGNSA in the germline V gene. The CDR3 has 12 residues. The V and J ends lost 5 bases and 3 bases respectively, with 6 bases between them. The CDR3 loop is CASSRLTDTQYF. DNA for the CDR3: TGTGCCAGCAGCCGACTGACAGATACGCAGTATTTT.

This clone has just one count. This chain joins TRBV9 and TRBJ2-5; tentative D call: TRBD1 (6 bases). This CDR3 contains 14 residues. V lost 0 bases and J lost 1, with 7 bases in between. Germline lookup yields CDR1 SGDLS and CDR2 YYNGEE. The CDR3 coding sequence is TGTGCCAGCAGCGTAGAAGGGGGCCAAGAGACCCAGTACTTC. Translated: CASSVEGGQETQYF. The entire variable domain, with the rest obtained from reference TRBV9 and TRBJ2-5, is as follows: DSGVTQTPKHLITATGQRVTLRCSPRSGDLSVYWYQQSLDQGLQFLIQYYNGEERAKGNILERFSAQQFPDLHSELNLSSLELGDSALYFCASSVEGGQETQYFGPGTRLLVL.

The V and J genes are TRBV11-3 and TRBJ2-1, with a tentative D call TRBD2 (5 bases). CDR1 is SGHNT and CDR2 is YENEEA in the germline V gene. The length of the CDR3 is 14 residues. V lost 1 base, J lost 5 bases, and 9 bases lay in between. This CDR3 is CASSLGRGNNEQFF. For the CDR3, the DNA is TGTGCCAGCAGCTTAGGCCGGGGAAACAATGAGCAGTTCTTC.

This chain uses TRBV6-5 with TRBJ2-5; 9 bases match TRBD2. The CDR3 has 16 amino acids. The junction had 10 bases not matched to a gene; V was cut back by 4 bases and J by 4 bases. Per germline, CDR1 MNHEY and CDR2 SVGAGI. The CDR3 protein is CASSLVGAGGRETQYF. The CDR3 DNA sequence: TGTGCCAGCAGTTTGGTTGGGGCGGGGGGGCGAGAGACCCAGTACTTC.

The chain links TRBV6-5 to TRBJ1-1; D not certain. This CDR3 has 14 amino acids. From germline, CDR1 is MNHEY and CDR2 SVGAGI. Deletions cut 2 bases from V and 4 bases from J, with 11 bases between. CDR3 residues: CASSYASRGTEAFF. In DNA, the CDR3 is TGTGCCAGCAGTTACGCCTCCAGAGGCACTGAAGCTTTCTTT.

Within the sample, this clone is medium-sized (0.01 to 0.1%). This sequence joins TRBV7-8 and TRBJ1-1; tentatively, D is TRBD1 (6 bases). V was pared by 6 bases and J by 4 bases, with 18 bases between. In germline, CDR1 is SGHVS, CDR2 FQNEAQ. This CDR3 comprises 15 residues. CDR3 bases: TGTGCCAGCAGTCGCGGAGGGGGAATTACCACTGAAGCTTTCTTT. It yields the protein CASSRGGGITTEAFF. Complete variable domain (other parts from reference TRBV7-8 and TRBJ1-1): GAGVSQSPRYKVAKRGQDVALRCDPISGHVSLFWYQQALGQGPEFLTYFQNEAQLDKSGLPSDRFFAERPEGSVSTLKIQRTQQEDSAVYLCASSRGGGITTEAFFGQGTRLTVV.

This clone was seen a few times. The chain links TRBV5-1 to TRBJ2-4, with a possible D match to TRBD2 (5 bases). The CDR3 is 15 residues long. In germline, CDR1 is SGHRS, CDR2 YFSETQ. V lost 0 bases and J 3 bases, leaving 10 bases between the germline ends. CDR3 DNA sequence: TGCGCCAGCAGCTTGGATCCGGGGAGCAAAAACATTCAGTACTTC. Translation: CASSLDPGSKNIQYF.

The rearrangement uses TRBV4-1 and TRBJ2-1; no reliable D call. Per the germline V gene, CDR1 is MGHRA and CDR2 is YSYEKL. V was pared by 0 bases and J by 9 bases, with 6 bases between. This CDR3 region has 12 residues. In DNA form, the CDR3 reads TGCGCCAGCAGCCAAGATGCAGTTGAGCAGTTCTTC. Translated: CASSQDAVEQFF.

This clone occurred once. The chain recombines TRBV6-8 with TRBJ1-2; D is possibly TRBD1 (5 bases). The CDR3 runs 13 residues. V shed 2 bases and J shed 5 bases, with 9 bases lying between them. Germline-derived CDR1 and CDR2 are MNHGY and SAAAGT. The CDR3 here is CASSYGGKYGYTF. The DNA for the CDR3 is TGTGCCAGCAGTTACGGGGGAAAATATGGCTACACCTTC.

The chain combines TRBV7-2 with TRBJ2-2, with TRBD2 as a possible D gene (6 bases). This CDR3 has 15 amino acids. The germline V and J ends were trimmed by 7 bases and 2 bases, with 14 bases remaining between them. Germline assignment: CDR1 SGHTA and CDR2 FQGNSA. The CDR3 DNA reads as TGTGCCAGCACCCACGGGACTGGAAACACCGGGGAGCTGTTTTTT. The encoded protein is CASTHGTGNTGELFF.

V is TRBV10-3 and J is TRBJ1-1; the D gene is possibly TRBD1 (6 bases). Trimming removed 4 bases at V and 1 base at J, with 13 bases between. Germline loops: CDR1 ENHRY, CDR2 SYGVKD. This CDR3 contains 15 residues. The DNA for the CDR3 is TGTGCCATCAGTGTAGGGTCAGGGGAGAACACTGAAGCTTTCTTT. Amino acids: CAISVGSGENTEAFF.

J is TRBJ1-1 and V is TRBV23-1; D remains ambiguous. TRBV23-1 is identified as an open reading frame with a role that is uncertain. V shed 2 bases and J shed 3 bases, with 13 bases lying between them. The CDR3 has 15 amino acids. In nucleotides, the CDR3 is TGCGCCAGCAGTCAAAGGTTGGAAGGAGACACTGAAGCTTTCTTT. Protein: CASSQRLEGDTEAFF.

CDR3 nucleotides: TGTGCCACCAGCAGTGACACTGAAGCTTTCTTT. This encodes CATSSDTEAFF. The gene calls are TRBV15 and TRBJ1-1; D is undetermined. The CDR3 extends over 11 amino acids. From germline, CDR1 is LNHNV and CDR2 YYDKDF (reference sequence). The ends were cut back, 3 bases at V and 3 bases at J, with 2 bases in the middle.

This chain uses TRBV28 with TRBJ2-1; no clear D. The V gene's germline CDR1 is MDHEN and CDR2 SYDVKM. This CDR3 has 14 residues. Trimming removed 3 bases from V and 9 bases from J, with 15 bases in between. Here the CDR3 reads CASSFQYSGFEQFF. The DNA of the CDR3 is TGTGCCAGCAGTTTTCAGTACTCGGGCTTTGAGCAGTTCTTC.

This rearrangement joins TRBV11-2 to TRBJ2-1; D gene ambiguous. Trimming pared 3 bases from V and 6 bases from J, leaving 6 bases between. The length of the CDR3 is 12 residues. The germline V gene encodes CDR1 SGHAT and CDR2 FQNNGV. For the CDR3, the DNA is TGTGCCAGCAGCTTGTACGCCAATGAGCAGTTCTTC. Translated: CASSLYANEQFF.

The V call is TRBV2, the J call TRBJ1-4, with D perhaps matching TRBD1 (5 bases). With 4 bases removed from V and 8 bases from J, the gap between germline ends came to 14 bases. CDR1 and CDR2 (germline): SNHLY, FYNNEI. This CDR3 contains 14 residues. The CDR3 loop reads CASSAQGGGEKLFF. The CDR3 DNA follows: TGTGCCAGCAGTGCCCAGGGCGGAGGCGAAAAACTGTTTTTT.

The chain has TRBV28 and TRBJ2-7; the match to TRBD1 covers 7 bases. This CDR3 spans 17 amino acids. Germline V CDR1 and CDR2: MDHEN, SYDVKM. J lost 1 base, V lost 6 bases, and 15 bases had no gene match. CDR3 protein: CASSSDYRTGPSYEQYV. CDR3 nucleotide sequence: TGTGCCAGCAGCTCAGACTACAGGACAGGACCTTCCTACGAGCAGTACGTC.

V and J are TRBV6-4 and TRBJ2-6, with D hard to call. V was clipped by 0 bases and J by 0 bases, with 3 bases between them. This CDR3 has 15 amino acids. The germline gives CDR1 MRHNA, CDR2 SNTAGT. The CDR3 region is CASSDSGSGANVLTF. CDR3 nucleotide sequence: TGTGCCAGCAGTGACTCCGGCTCTGGGGCCAACGTCCTGACTTTC.

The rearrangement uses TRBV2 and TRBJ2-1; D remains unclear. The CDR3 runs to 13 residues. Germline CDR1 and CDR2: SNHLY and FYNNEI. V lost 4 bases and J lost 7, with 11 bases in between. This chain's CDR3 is CASSVPSWNEQFF. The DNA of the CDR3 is TGTGCCAGCAGTGTTCCTAGTTGGAATGAGCAGTTCTTC.

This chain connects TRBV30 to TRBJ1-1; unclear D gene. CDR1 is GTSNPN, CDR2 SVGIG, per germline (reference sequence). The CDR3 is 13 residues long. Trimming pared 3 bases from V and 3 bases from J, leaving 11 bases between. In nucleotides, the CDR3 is TGTGCCTGGAGGGTGGATGCGGACACTGAAGCTTTCTTT. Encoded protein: CAWRVDADTEAFF.

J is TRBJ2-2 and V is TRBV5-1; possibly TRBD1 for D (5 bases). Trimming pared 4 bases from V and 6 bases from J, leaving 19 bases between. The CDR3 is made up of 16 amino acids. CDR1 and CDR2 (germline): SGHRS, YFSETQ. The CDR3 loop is CASSGAARPYAGELFF. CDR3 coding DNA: TGCGCCAGCAGCGGGGCGGCTCGGCCTTACGCCGGGGAGCTGTTTTTT.

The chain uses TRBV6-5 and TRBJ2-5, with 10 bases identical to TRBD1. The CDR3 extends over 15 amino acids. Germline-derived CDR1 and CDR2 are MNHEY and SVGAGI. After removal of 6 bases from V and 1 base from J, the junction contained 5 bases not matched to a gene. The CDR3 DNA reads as TGTGCCAGCAGACAAGACAGGGGGCTCCAAGAGACCCAGTACTTC. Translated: CASRQDRGLQETQYF.

The CDR3 is CASSPTGGGNNEQFF. Written as DNA, the CDR3 is TGTGCCAGTAGTCCCACGGGCGGGGGTAATAATGAGCAGTTCTTC. The chain uses TRBV19 and TRBJ2-1, with 7 bases fitting TRBD2. J gave up 7 bases and V 5 bases, and 11 bases lay outside the gene matches. Germline-derived CDR1 and CDR2 are LNHDA and SQIVND (reference sequence). The CDR3 spans 15 residues.

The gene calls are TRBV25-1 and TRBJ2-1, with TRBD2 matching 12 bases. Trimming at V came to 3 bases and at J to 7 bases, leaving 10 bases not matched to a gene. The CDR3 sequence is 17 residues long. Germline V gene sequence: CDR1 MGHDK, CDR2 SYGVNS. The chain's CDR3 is CASSDGPSGGAENEQFF. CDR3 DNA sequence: TGTGCCAGCAGTGATGGGCCTAGCGGGGGGGCCGAAAATGAGCAGTTCTTC.

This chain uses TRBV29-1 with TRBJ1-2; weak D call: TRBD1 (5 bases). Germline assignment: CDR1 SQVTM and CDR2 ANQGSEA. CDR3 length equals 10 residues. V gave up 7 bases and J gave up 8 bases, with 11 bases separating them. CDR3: CSGGESGYTF. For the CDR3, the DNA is TGCAGCGGGGGGGAGTCCGGCTACACCTTC.